These 7 T cell receptor beta chains were all obtained from the same sample, sequenced in a study of early T cells in non-severe SARS-CoV-2 infection. TCRdb analysed the 5' RACE reads with MiXCR anew, one entry per CDR3 protein. The sample carries about 56,000 distinct CDR3 sequences, about 14% recorded once. Sequenced here: whole blood, sampled at baseline. The receptors here all came from an adult who was a healthcare worker with PCR-confirmed SARS-CoV-2 infection or an uninfected control (not recorded which).

This clonotype was seen at least ten times. J is TRBJ2-3 and V is TRBV27; 9 nucleotides match TRBD2. Germline V gives CDR1 MNHEY, CDR2 SMNVEV (reference sequence). The CDR3 sequence is 17 residues long. Trimming cost V 2 bases and J 6 bases; bases outside gene matches: 12. In DNA form, the CDR3 reads TGTGCCAGCAGTTTAGCGGGTGCGGGGGGGCGATTGGATACGCAGTATTTT. Protein: CASSLAGAGGRLDTQYF.

Ten or more counts support this clonotype. This chain joins TRBV5-4 and TRBJ2-7; no clear D. The V end lost 1 base, the J end lost 12 bases, and 20 bases lay between the germline ends. The CDR3 spans 14 residues. CDR1 and CDR2 (germline): SGHNT, YYREEE (reference sequence). The CDR3 DNA follows: TGTGCCAGCAGCTTGTACGGTGTCAGGTCGAAGGCGTACTTC. This codes for CASSLYGVRSKAYF.

This clonotype was counted many times. The chain links TRBV30 to TRBJ1-5; D gene unclear. This CDR3 region has 16 residues. CDR1 is GTSNPN and CDR2 is SVGIG in the germline V gene (reference sequence). With 2 bases removed from V and 0 bases from J, the gap between germline ends came to 14 bases. The CDR3 protein is CAWSQTSWYSNQPQHF. The CDR3 coding sequence is TGTGCCTGGAGTCAAACCTCGTGGTATAGCAATCAGCCCCAGCATTTT.

The chain recombines TRBV12-3 or TRBV12-4 with TRBJ2-3, with 7 bases matching TRBD2. The CDR3 length is 16 residues. V dropped 6 bases and J dropped 0; count of bases not matched to a gene: 9. The CDR3 nucleotides read TGTGCCAGCAGCCATACTAGCGCCCCTAGCACAGATACGCAGTATTTT. This translates into CASSHTSAPSTDTQYF.

The chain employs TRBV27 and TRBJ1-4; D gene ambiguous. Trimming took 3 bases from V and 4 from J, leaving 12 bases between them. This CDR3 spans 15 amino acids. Germline CDR1 MNHEY, CDR2 SMNVEV (reference sequence). In DNA, the CDR3 is TGTGCCAGCAGTTTCAAACTGAGAATTAATGAAAAACTGTTTTTT. Its translation is CASSFKLRINEKLFF. The entire variable domain, with the rest obtained from reference TRBV27 and TRBJ1-4, is as follows: EAQVTQNPRYLITVTGKKLTVTCSQNMNHEYMSWYRQDPGLGLRQIYYSMNVEVTDKGDVPEGYKVSRKEKRNFPLILESPSPNQTSLYFCASSFKLRINEKLFFGSGTQLSVL.

This clonotype was seen ten or more times. This sequence joins TRBV30 and TRBJ1-3; D perhaps matches TRBD1 (6 bases). V was clipped by 2 bases and J by 0 bases, with 11 bases between them. CDR3 size: 15 residues. Per the germline V gene, CDR1 is GTSNPN and CDR2 is SVGIG (reference sequence). CDR3 in amino acids: CAWSLQGSSGNTIYF. The DNA of the CDR3 is TGTGCCTGGAGTCTACAGGGAAGCTCTGGAAACACCATATATTTT.

The chain joins TRBV6-1 to TRBJ1-2; the match to TRBD1 covers 7 bases. Unmatched junction bases numbered 2, after V lost 6 bases and J lost 7 bases. CDR3 length: 11 amino acids. Germline V gene lookup returns CDR1 MNHNS and CDR2 SASEGT. The CDR3 here is CASRTGIGYTF. DNA for the CDR3: TGTGCCAGCAGGACAGGGATTGGCTACACCTTC.